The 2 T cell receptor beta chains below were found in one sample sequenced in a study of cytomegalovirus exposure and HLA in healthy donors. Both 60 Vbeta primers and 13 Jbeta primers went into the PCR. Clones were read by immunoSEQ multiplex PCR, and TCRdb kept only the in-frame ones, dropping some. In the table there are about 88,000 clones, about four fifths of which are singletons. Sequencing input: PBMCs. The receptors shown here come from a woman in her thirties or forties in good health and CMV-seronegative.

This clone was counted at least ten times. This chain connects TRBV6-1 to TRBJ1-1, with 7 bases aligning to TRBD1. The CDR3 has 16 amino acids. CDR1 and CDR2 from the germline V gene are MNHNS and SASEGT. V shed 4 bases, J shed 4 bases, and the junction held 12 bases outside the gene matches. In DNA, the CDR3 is TGTGCCAGCAGTGGACAGGGACAACTAGTGGGCACTGAAGCTTTCTTT. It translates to CASSGQGQLVGTEAFF.

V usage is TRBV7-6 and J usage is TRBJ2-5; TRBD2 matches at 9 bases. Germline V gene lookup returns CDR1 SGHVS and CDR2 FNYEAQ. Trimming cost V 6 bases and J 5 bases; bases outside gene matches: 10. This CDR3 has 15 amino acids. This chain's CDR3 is CASSFSRGGLETQYF. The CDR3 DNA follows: TGTGCCAGCAGTTTCTCGCGGGGGGGCCTGGAGACCCAGTACTTC. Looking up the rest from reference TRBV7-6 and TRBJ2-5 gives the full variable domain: GAGVSQSPRYKVTKRGQDVALRCDPISGHVSLYWYRQALGQGPEFLTYFNYEAQQDKSGLPNDRFSAERPEGSISTLTIQRTEQRDSAMYRCASSFSRGGLETQYFGPGTRLLVL.